The T cell receptor beta chain described here comes from a study of blood T cell repertoires in COVID-19. For the study at large: The origin of the acute and convalescent COVID-19 samples was the United States, Italy and Spain. In each case, the material was cDNA or gDNA derived from T cells, B-cell-depleted T cells, or PBMCs.

CDR3 size: 14 residues. Germline values: CDR1 SGHDT, CDR2 YYEEEE. V lost 0 bases, J lost 2 bases, and 2 bases stayed unmatched. Methods used by the authors: Researchers report that nucleated cell counts were estimated from reference gene primer amplification. TCRdb's copy holds only in-frame clones and misses some; the assay was immunoSEQ multiplex PCR. That table furnishes V, J and clone size, whereas the DNA furnished D and trimming. Of around 300,000 clones in the sample, around 90% are singletons; the top ten hold more than 2%. Specimen: peripheral blood. This chain uses TRBV5-6 with TRBJ2-7; 7 bases match TRBD1. This TCR was recovered from a man younger than 35 with active or convalescent COVID-19. The CDR3 reads CASSLGTGTYEQYF. CDR3 DNA sequence: TGTGCCAGCAGCTTGGGGACAGGCACCTACGAGCAGTACTTC.